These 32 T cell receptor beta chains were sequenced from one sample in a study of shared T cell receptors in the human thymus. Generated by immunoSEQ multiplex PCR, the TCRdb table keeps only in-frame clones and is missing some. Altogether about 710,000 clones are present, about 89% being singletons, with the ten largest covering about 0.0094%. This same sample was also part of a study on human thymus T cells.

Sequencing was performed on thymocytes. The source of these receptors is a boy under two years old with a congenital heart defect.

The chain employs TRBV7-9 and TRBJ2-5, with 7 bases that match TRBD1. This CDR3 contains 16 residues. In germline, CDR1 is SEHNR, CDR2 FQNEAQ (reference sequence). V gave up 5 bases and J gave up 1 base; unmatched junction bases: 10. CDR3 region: CASSPLDRVVQETQYF. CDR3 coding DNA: TGTGCCAGCAGCCCCCTAGACAGGGTGGTCCAAGAGACCCAGTACTTC.

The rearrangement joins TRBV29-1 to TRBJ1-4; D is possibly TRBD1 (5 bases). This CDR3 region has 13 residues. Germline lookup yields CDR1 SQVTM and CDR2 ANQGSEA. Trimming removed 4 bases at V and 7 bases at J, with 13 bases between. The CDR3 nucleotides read TGCAGCGTTGTGATTCAGGGAAGTGAAAAACTGTTTTTT. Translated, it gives CSVVIQGSEKLFF.

The CDR3 here is CASSPLDRSNYGYTF. The CDR3 bases are TGTGCCAGCAGCCCATTGGACAGGTCTAACTATGGCTACACCTTC. This chain links TRBV7-9 with TRBJ1-2; 7 bases fit TRBD1. Germline CDR1 and CDR2: SEHNR and FQNEAQ (reference sequence). This CDR3 is built from 15 residues. J lost 0 bases, V lost 5 bases, and 6 bases had no gene match. The full variable domain, completed using reference TRBV7-9 and TRBJ1-2, is DTGVSQNPRHKITKRGQNVTFRCDPISEHNRLYWYRQTLGQGPEFLTYFQNEAQLEKSRLLSDRFSAERPKGSFSTLEIQRTEQGDSAMYLCASSPLDRSNYGYTFGSGTRLTVV.

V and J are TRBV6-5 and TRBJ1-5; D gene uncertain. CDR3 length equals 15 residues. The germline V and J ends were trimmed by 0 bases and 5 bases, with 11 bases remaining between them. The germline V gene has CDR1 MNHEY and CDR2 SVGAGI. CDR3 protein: CASSYSSGVDQPQHF. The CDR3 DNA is TGTGCCAGCAGTTACTCGAGCGGGGTCGATCAGCCCCAGCATTTT.

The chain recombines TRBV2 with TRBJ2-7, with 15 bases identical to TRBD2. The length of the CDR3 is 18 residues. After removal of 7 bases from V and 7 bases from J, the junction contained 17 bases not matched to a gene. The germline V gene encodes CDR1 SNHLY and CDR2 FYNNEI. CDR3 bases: TGTGCCAGCAAGGAGGGACTAGCGGGAGGATCCACCCGTGGTGAGCAGTACTTC. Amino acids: CASKEGLAGGSTRGEQYF. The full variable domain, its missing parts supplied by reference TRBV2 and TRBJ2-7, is EPEVTQTPSHQVTQMGQEVILRCVPISNHLYFYWYRQILGQKVEFLVSFYNNEISEKSEIFDDQFSVERPDGSNFTLKIRSTKLEDSAMYFCASKEGLAGGSTRGEQYFGPGTRLTVT.

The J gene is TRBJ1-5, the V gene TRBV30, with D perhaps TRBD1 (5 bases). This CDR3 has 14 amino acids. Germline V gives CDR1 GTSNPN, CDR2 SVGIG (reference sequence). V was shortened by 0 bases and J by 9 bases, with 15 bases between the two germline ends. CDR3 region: CAWSVRTPAGPQHF. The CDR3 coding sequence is TGTGCCTGGAGTGTACGGACACCCGCCGGGCCCCAGCATTTT. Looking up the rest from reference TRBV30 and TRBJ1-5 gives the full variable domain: SQTIHQWPATLVQPVGSPLSLECTVEGTSNPNLYWYRQAAGRGLQLLFYSVGIGQISSEVPQNLSASRPQDRQFILSSKKLLLSDSGFYLCAWSVRTPAGPQHFGDGTRLSIL.

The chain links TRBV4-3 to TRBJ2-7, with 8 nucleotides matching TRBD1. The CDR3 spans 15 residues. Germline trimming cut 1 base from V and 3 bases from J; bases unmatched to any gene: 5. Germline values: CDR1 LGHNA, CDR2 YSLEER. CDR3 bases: TGCGCCAGCAGCCAAGTAAGACAGGGGTGCTACGAGCAGTACTTC. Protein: CASSQVRQGCYEQYF.

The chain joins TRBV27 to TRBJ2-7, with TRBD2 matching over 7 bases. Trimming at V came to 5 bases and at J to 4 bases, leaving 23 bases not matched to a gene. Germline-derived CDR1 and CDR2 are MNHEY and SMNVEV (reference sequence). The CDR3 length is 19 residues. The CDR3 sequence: CASSTSRLARDRPYYEQYF. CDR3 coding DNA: TGTGCCAGCAGTACCTCGAGACTAGCTCGGGATAGACCCTATTACGAGCAGTACTTC.

The CDR3 here is CASSRNRGSSGNTIYF. CDR3 bases: TGCGCCAGCAGCCGCAACAGGGGATCCTCTGGAAACACCATATATTTT. The chain recombines TRBV4-3 with TRBJ1-3; 7 bases map to TRBD1. Germline CDR1 LGHNA, CDR2 YSLEER. Losses at the gene ends were 4 bases for V and 0 bases for J; bases not matched to a gene: 6. This CDR3 is built from 16 residues.

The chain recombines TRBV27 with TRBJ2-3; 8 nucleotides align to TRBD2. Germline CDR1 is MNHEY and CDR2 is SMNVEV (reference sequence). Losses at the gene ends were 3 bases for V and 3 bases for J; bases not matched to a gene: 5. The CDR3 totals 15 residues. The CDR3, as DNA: TGTGCCAGCAGTTTTTTTGCTAGCGGGACAGATACGCAGTATTTT. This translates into CASSFFASGTDTQYF.

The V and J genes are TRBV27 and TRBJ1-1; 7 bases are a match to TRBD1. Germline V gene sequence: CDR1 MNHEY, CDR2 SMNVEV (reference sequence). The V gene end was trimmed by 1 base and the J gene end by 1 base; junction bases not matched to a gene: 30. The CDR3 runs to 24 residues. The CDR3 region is CASSLYLLGGSRGNQGRPNTEAFF. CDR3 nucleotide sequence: TGTGCCAGCAGTTTATATCTGCTTGGAGGTTCCAGGGGGAACCAGGGACGGCCGAACACTGAAGCTTTCTTT.

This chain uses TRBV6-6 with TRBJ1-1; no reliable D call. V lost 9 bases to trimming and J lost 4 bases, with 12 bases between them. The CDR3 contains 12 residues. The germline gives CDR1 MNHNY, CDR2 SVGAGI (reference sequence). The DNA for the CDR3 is TGTGCCAGTGGCGGGGTGGGCACTGAAGCTTTCTTT. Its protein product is CASGGVGTEAFF.

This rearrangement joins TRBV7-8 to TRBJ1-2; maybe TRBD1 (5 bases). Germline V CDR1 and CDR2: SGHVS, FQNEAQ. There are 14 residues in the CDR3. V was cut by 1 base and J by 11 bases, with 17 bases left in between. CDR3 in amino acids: CASSLGGGARIYTF. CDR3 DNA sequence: TGTGCCAGCAGCTTAGGTGGTGGGGCGCGTATATACACCTTC. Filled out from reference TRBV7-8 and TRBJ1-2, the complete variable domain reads GAGVSQSPRYKVAKRGQDVALRCDPISGHVSLFWYQQALGQGPEFLTYFQNEAQLDKSGLPSDRFFAERPEGSVSTLKIQRTQQEDSAVYLCASSLGGGARIYTFGSGTRLTVV.

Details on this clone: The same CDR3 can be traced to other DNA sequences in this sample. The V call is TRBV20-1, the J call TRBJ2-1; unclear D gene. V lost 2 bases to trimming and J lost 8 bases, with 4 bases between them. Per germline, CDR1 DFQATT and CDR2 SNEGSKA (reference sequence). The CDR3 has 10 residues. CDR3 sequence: CSARLYEQFF. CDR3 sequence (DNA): TGCAGTGCTAGACTCTATGAGCAGTTCTTC.

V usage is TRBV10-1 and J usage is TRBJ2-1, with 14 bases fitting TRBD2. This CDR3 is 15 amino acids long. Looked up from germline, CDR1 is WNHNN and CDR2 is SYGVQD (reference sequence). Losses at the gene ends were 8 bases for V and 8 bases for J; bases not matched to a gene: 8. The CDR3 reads CASSTSGRARDEQFF. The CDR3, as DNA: TGCGCCAGCTCGACTAGCGGGAGGGCCAGGGATGAGCAGTTCTTC.

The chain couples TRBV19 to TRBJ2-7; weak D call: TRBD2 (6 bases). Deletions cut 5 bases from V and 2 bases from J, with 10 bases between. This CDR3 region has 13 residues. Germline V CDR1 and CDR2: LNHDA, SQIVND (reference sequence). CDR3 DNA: TGTGCCAGTAGTCTCGCGGGGACCTACGAGCAGTACTTC. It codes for CASSLAGTYEQYF.

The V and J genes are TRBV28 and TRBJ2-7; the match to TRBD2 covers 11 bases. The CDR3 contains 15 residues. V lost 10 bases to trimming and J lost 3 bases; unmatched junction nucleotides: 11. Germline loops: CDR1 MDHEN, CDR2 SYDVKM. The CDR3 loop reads CATLLRTSGHYEQYF. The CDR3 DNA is TGTGCCACGTTACTGCGGACTAGCGGGCACTACGAGCAGTACTTC.

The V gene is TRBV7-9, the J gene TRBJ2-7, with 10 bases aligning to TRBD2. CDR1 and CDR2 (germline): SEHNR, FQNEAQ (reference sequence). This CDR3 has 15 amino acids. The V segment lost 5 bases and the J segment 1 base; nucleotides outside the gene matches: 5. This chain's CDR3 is CASSPERGGSYEQYF. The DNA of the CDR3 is TGTGCCAGCAGCCCAGAGCGGGGGGGATCCTACGAGCAGTACTTC. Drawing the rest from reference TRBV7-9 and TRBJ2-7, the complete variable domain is DTGVSQNPRHKITKRGQNVTFRCDPISEHNRLYWYRQTLGQGPEFLTYFQNEAQLEKSRLLSDRFSAERPKGSFSTLEIQRTEQGDSAMYLCASSPERGGSYEQYFGPGTRLTVT.

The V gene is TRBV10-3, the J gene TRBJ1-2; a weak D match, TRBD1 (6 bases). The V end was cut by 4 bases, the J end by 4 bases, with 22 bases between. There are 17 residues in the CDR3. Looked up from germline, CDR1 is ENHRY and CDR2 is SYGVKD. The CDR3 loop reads CAISGPYTGSPPYGYTF. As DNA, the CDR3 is TGTGCCATCAGTGGACCCTATACAGGGAGCCCCCCCTATGGCTACACCTTC.

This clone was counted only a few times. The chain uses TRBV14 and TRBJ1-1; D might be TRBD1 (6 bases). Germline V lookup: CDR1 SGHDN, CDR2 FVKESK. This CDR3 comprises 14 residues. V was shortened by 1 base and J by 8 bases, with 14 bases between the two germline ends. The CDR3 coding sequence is TGTGCCAGCAGCCAAGGGGACACGGAAAACGAAGCTTTCTTT. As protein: CASSQGDTENEAFF.

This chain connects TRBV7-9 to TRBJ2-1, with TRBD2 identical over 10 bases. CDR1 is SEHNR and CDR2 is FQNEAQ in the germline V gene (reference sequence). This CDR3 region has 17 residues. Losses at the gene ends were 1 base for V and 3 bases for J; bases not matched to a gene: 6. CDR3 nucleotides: TGTGCCAGCAGCTTAGGAGTTAGCGGGAGGCTCTACAATGAGCAGTTCTTC. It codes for CASSLGVSGRLYNEQFF.

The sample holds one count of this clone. This CDR3 reads CASSPQGNGYTF. CDR3 nucleotide sequence: TGTGCCAGCTCACCTCAGGGAAATGGCTACACCTTC. The rearrangement links TRBV18 to TRBJ1-2; a possible D gene is TRBD1 (5 bases). CDR1 and CDR2 (germline): KGHSH, LQKENI. With 3 bases removed from V and 6 bases from J, the gap between germline ends came to 8 bases. The CDR3 runs to 12 residues.

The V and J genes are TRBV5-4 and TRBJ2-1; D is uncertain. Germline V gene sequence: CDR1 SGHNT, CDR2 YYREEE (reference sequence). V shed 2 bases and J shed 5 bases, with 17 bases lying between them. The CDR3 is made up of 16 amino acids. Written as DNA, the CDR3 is TGTGCCAGCAGCTTTCAGTACACAGTCCTAAACAATGAGCAGTTCTTC. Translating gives CASSFQYTVLNNEQFF.

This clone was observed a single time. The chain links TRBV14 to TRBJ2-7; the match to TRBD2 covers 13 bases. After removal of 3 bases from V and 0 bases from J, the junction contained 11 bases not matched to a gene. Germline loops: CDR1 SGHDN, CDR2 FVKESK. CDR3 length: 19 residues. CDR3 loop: CASSQPIQGTSGNSYEQYF. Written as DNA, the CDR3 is TGTGCCAGCAGCCAGCCGATCCAGGGGACTAGCGGGAACTCCTACGAGCAGTACTTC.

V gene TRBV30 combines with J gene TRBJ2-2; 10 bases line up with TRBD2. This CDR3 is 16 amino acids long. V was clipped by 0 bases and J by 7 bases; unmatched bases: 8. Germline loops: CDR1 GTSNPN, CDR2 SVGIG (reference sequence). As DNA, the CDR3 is TGTGCCTGGAGTGTCCAGCGGGAGGGCCGAAACGGGGAGCTGTTTTTT. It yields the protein CAWSVQREGRNGELFF. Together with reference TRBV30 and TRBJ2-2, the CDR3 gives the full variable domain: SQTIHQWPATLVQPVGSPLSLECTVEGTSNPNLYWYRQAAGRGLQLLFYSVGIGQISSEVPQNLSASRPQDRQFILSSKKLLLSDSGFYLCAWSVQREGRNGELFFGEGSRLTVL.

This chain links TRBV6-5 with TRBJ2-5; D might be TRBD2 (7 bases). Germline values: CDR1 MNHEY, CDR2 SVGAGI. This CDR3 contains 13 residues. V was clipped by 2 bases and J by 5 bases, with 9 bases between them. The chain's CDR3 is CASSYGGAETQYF. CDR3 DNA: TGTGCCAGCAGTTACGGGGGGGCCGAGACCCAGTACTTC.

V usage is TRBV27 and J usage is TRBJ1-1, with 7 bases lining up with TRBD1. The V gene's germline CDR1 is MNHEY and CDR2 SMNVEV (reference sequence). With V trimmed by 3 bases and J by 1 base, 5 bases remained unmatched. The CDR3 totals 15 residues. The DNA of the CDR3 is TGTGCCAGCAGTTTCACCGGGACAGCGAACACTGAAGCTTTCTTT. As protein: CASSFTGTANTEAFF.

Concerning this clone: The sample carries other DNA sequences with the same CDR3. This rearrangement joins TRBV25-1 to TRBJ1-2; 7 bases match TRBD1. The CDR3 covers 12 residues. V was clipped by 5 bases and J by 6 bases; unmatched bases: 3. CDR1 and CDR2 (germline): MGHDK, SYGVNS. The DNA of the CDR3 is TGTGCCAGCAGTCGAACAGGGGATGGCTACACCTTC. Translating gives CASSRTGDGYTF.

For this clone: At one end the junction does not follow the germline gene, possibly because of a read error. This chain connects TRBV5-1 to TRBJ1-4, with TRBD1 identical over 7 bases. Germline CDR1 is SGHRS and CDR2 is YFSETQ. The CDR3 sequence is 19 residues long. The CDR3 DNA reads TGCGCCAGCAGTTTGGGGCCTACAGGGGAACCTTCAACTAATGAAAAACTGTTTTTT. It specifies CASSLGPTGEPSTNEKLFF.

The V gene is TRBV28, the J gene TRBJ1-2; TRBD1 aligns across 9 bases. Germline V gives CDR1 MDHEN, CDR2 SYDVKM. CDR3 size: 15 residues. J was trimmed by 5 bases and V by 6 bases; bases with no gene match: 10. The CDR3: CASRSTGGAGYGYTF. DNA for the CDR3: TGTGCCAGCAGGTCCACAGGGGGCGCAGGATATGGCTACACCTTC.

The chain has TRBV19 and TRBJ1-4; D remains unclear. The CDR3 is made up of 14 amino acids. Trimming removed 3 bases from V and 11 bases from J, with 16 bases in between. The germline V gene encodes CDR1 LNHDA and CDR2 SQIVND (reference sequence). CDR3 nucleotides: TGTGCCAGTAGTATTCGGCCGGACTTTGGGAAACTGTTTTTT. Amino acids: CASSIRPDFGKLFF. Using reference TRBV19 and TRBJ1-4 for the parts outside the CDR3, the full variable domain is DGGITQSPKYLFRKEGQNVTLSCEQNLNHDAMYWYRQDPGQGLRLIYYSQIVNDFQKGDIAEGYSVSREKKESFPLTVTSAQKNPTAFYLCASSIRPDFGKLFFGSGTQLSVL.

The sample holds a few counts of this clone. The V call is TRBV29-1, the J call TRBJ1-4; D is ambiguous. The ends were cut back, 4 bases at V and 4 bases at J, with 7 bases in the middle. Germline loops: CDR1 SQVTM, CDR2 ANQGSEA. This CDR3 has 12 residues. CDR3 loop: CSVGVLNEKLFF. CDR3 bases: TGCAGCGTTGGAGTCCTTAATGAAAAACTGTTTTTT.